Shown below are 9 T cell receptor beta chains from a single sample sequenced in a study of cytomegalovirus exposure and HLA in healthy donors. PCR used 60 Vbeta primers and 13 Jbeta primers. Profiling relied on immunoSEQ multiplex PCR, and the TCRdb table lists in-frame clones only, not all of them. The table lists tens of thousands of clones, 65% to 80% of them singletons. The specimen was PBMCs. The receptors stem from a man aged 35 to 55 in good health and CMV-seropositive.

The J gene is TRBJ2-7, the V gene TRBV6-6, with 10 bases lining up with TRBD2. CDR3 length: 15 residues. Germline CDR1 is MNHNY and CDR2 is SVGAGI (reference sequence). The ends lost 2 bases at V and 0 bases at J; junction bases unmatched: 1. The CDR3 region is CASSYTSGDSYEQYF. DNA of the CDR3: TGTGCCAGCAGTTACACTAGCGGGGACTCCTACGAGCAGTACTTC.

The chain uses TRBV9 and TRBJ1-4, with a weak D call TRBD1 (5 bases). Trimming pared 2 bases from V and 8 bases from J, leaving 16 bases between. This CDR3 has 15 amino acids. CDR1 is SGDLS, CDR2 YYNGEE, per germline. The CDR3 DNA sequence: TGTGCCAGCAGCGTCAGTACAGGAAGGGGAGAAAAACTGTTTTTT. Its protein product is CASSVSTGRGEKLFF.

J is TRBJ2-7 and V is TRBV4-2, with D possibly matching TRBD2 (5 bases). The CDR3 runs 15 residues. V was trimmed by 4 bases and J by 3 bases, leaving 16 bases between them. Germline values: CDR1 LGHNA, CDR2 YNFKEQ. The CDR3 DNA follows: TGTGCCAGCAGCCTAGAGCGGCAAACCCTCTACGAGCAGTACTTC. Translated: CASSLERQTLYEQYF.

The chain combines TRBV18 with TRBJ2-5; the D gene is possibly TRBD1 (5 bases). Germline lookup yields CDR1 KGHSH and CDR2 LQKENI. The CDR3 contains 13 residues. V was pared by 1 base and J by 2 bases, with 5 bases between. The CDR3: CASSPQGQETQYF. For the CDR3, the DNA is TGTGCCAGCTCACCACAGGGGCAAGAGACCCAGTACTTC.

V and J are TRBV7-2 and TRBJ2-5; TRBD1 agrees at 7 bases. The CDR3 sequence is 12 residues long. Germline V CDR1 and CDR2: SGHTA, FQGNSA. Trimming removed 5 bases from V and 7 bases from J; junction bases left unmatched: 4. The CDR3: CASSQRDRTQYF. CDR3 sequence (DNA): TGTGCCAGCAGCCAACGGGACAGGACCCAGTACTTC.

This clone was counted between two and nine times. This CDR3 is also generated by other DNA sequences in the sample. The V gene is TRBV5-1, the J gene TRBJ2-3; 7 bases line up with TRBD1. This CDR3 region has 15 residues. From germline, CDR1 is SGHRS and CDR2 YFSETQ. The V segment lost 2 bases and the J segment 1 base; nucleotides outside the gene matches: 4. CDR3 sequence (DNA): TGCGCCAGCAGCTTCCATGGACAGGGCACAGATACGCAGTATTTT. Its translation: CASSFHGQGTDTQYF.

This clone appeared a few times. V and J are TRBV2 and TRBJ2-3; TRBD1 matches 8 bases. V lost 9 bases, J lost 0 bases, and 8 bases stayed unmatched. The CDR3 contains 15 residues. CDR1 and CDR2 (germline): SNHLY, FYNNEI. The CDR3 region is CASCRGQVSTDTQYF. DNA for the CDR3: TGTGCCAGTTGCCGGGGACAGGTCAGCACAGATACGCAGTATTTT.

The chain employs TRBV5-6 and TRBJ2-5; 10 bases align to TRBD2. The length of the CDR3 is 16 residues. V shed 2 bases, J shed 4 bases, and the junction held 8 bases outside the gene matches. Germline V CDR1 and CDR2: SGHDT, YYEEEE. CDR3 sequence (DNA): TGTGCCAGCAGCTTTGGGGCTAGCGGGAGAGGAGAGACCCAGTACTTC. This codes for CASSFGASGRGETQYF.

The chain recombines TRBV11-2 with TRBJ2-6; tentative D call: TRBD2 (5 bases). V was cut by 5 bases and J by 1 base, with 12 bases left in between. Germline values: CDR1 SGHAT, CDR2 FQNNGV. This CDR3 spans 16 amino acids. For the CDR3, the DNA is TGTGCCAGCAGCCGAGGGAGTAGATCTGGGGCCAACGTCCTGACTTTC. Its translation is CASSRGSRSGANVLTF. Using reference TRBV11-2 and TRBJ2-6 for the parts outside the CDR3, the full variable domain is EAGVAQSPRYKIIEKRQSVAFWCNPISGHATLYWYQQILGQGPKLLIQFQNNGVVDDSQLPKDRFSAERLKGVDSTLKIQPAKLEDSAVYLCASSRGSRSGANVLTFGAGSRLTVL.